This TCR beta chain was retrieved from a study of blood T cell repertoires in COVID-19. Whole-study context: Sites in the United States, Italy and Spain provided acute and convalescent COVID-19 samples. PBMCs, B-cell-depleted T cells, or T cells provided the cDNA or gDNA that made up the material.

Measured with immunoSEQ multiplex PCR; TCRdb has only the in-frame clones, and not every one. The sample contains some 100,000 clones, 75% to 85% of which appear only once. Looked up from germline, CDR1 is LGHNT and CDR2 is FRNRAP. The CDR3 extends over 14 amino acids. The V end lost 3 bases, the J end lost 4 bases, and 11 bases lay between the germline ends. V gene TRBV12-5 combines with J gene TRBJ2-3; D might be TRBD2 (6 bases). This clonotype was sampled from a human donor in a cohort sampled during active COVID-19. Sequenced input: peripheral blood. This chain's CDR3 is CASGFRTTSDTQYF. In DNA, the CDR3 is TGTGCTAGTGGTTTCCGGACTACCTCAGATACGCAGTATTTT.